Sequencing of this T cell receptor (beta chain) was carried out in a study of T-cell reconstitution after alpha-beta-depleted transplantation in children. CDR1 SGDLS and CDR2 YYNGEE come from the germline V gene. The CDR3 runs 14 residues. Trimming removed 6 bases from V and 5 bases from J, with 15 bases in between. This clonotype was recorded many times. The antigen is unknown. Molecular barcoding with unique molecular identifiers was used for the TCRbeta library. MiXCR was run by TCRdb on the PCR reads, yielding one entry per CDR3 protein. The table has about 260,000 distinct CDR3 sequences, under 14% seen once. Whole-study results and caveats: Counts and diversity of T cells one year after transplant came mostly from newly produced T cells.

This TCR was recovered from a male patient between 2 and 15 years old who had a stem cell transplant for chronic granulomatous disease, so the T cells may come from the graft donor. Sequences were derived from peripheral blood, sampled 180 days after TCRalphabeta/CD19-depleted stem cell transplant. The chain is built from TRBV9 and TRBJ2-1; D uncertain. CDR3 region: CASTAADNNNEQFF. In nucleotides, the CDR3 is TGTGCCAGCACCGCGGCGGATAATAACAATGAGCAGTTCTTC.